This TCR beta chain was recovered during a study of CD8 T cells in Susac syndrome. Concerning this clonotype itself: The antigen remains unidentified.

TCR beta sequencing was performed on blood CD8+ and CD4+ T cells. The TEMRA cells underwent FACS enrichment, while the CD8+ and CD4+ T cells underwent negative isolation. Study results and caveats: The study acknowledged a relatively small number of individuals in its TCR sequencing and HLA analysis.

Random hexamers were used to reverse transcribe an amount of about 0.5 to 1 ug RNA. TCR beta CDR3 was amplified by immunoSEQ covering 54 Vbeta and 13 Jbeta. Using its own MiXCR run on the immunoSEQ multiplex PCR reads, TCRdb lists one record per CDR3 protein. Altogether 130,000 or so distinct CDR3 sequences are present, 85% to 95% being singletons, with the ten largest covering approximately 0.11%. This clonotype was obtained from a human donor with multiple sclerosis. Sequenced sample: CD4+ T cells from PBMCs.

CDR3 in amino acids: CASSPRQGGLPPGEQYF. The CDR3 coding sequence is TGCGCCAGCAGCCCTCGACAGGGAGGACTTCCACCCGGCGAGCAGTACTTC. The chain has TRBV5-1 and TRBJ2-7, with D possibly matching TRBD1 (7 bases). The CDR3 sequence is 17 residues long. The ends were cut back, 4 bases at V and 6 bases at J, with 26 bases in the middle. The germline V gene has CDR1 SGHRS and CDR2 YFSETQ.